This TCR beta chain emerged from a study of cytomegalovirus exposure and HLA in healthy donors. Overall study context: HLA-typed donors were the source of some 80 million unique TCRs, which an early data release held.

Overall study results and limits: In a later analysis, productive TCRs from donors in an Asian-associated ancestry cluster reportedly carried fewer N-insertions than the cohort mean.

The PCR employed 60 Vbeta primers together with 13 Jbeta primers. Profiling relied on immunoSEQ multiplex PCR, and the TCRdb table lists in-frame clones only, not all of them. The sample includes about 60,000 clones. Notes on this clone: No antigen is known for it.

Germline loops: CDR1 SGHTA, CDR2 FQGNSA. With 2 bases clipped from V and 2 bases from J, the junction kept 9 bases outside the gene matches. The CDR3 totals 16 residues. The sequenced sample was PBMCs. The sequence was obtained from a woman aged 18-29 years in good health and CMV-seronegative. J is TRBJ2-7 and V is TRBV7-2, with TRBD2 matching 7 bases. The CDR3 reads CASSLIGLAETYEQYF. The CDR3 DNA reads as TGTGCCAGCAGCTTAATCGGCCTAGCGGAGACCTACGAGCAGTACTTC.